This T cell receptor beta chain was sequenced during a study of CD8+ T cells in alopecia areata (dated by TCRdb to between 2018 and 2020). For the wider study: Treated patients were enrolled in an open-label pilot trial of oral tofacitinib at 5 to 10 mg twice daily for moderate-to-severe alopecia areata. Patients received tofacitinib for 6 to 18 months and were then followed off drug for 6 months to check for delayed response and recurrence. In both human patients and the C3H/HeJ mouse model, the study applied high-throughput TCRbeta sequencing to look at T cell clonal expansion in alopecia areata. On the human side, TCRbeta sequencing was run on scalp tissue and on sorted CD4+ and CD8+ peripheral blood T cells from healthy controls and from alopecia areata patients with either patchy or totalis/universalis disease. Biopsies were taken from tofacitinib-treated patients at baseline and at 4 and 24 weeks of treatment, and a later scalp biopsy was taken in several of the tofacitinib-treated patients. Scalp clonality was compared among normal scalp (n=4), patchy alopecia areata scalp (n=8), and alopecia totalis/universalis scalp (n=8). RNA was extracted with the PAXgene miRNA kit for fixed scalp, the miRNeasy kit for PBMCs, and the RNeasy kit for mouse skin. TCRbeta CDR3 regions were amplified by immunoSEQ multiplex PCR using 35 Vbeta forward and 13 Jbeta reverse primers. General findings and caveats noted by the study authors: Higher clonality and more expanded CD8+ clones were observed in lesional scalp than in normal scalp, particularly in alopecia totalis/universalis, a finding suggestive of antigenic drive. Scalp TCR repertoire analysis is complicated because resident alphabeta T cells in normal human skin are also sequenced, whereas mouse skin is dominated by gammadelta T cells. TCR sequences shared between patients were less clear than in mice, possibly partly because of HLA diversity in the patient population.

This clone was recorded once. Its target antigen remains unknown. Base qualities were left out, and no much larger clone turns up one base away. The method was the immunoSEQ multiplex PCR assay. To provide template for TCR sequencing, every sample had RNA extracted and reverse transcribed into cDNA. First-strand cDNA was synthesized using SuperScript III with a 2:1 mix of oligo-dT and random hexamers. A synthetic immune receptor repertoire was used to gauge amplification bias, and whatever bias remained was removed computationally. The authors processed their data as follows. Raw reads were preprocessed to remove errors, and CDR3 was defined according to IMGT conventions as the region from the conserved cysteine to phenylalanine. Clonality was computed by normalizing Shannon entropy by log2 of the number of productive unique TCRs and subtracting the result from 1. Whether scalp clones were CD4 or CD8 was inferred by matching scalp TCRbeta sequences against CD4 and CD8 repertoires sorted from blood. Not all clones reach the TCRdb copy of this immuneACCESS table, which keeps in-frame sequences only. Checked studies attribute under half of the gap to unresolved V genes and leave the rest unexplained. V and J calls plus clone size are reproduced from that table; the DNA served to infer D and trimming. The sample records around 69,000 clones, roughly 60% of which are singletons. The ten largest clones represent approximately 17% of the sample.

Interpreted using the paper, the time point label stands for: baseline before oral tofacitinib. From alopecia areata patients, peripheral blood was collected along with lesional scalp punch biopsies. PBMCs were isolated by density centrifugation and stained for CD3, CD4 and CD8, after which CD4+ and CD8+ T cells were sorted on a FACSAria. Relative to germline, V is 0 bases shorter and J is 1 base shorter, with 6 bases between their ends. The germline V gene sets CDR1 to SGDLS and CDR2 to YYNGEE. The CDR3 runs 14 residues from the cysteine to the phenylalanine. The kept DNA is CDR3 alone, 42 bases in frame from the first base.

The sequencing here drew on CD8+ T cells sorted from blood, taken at week 0. The sequence was obtained from a human donor with alopecia areata. The rearranged chain carries TRBV9 and TRBJ2-3; TRBD1 is a weak D gene call, 5 bases matching. The bases read TGTGCCAGCAGCGTAGGCAGGGGCACAGATACGCAGTATTTT. The encoded protein is CASSVGRGTDTQYF.